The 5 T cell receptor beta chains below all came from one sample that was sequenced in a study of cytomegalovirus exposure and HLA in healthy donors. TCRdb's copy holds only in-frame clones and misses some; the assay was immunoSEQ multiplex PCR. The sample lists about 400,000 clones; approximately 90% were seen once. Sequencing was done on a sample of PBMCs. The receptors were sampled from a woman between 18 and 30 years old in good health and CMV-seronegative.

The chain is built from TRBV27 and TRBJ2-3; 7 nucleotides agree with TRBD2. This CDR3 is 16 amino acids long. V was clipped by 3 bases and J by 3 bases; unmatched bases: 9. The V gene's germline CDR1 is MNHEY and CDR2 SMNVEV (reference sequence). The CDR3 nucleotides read TGTGCCAGCAGTTTCTTGGGGGGAGGGCCGACAGATACGCAGTATTTT. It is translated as CASSFLGGGPTDTQYF.

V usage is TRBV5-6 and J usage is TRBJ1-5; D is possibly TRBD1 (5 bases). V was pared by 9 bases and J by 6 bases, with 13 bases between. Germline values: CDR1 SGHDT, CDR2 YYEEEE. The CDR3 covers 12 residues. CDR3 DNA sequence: TGTGCCAATGGGGGAGGGTGTCAGCCCCAGCATTTT. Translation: CANGGGCQPQHF.

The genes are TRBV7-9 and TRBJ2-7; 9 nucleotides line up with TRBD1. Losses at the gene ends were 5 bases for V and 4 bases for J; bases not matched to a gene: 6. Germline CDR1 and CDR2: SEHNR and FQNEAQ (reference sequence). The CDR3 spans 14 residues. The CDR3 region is CASSDTGGVYEQYF. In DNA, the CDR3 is TGTGCCAGCAGCGATACAGGGGGCGTATACGAGCAGTACTTC. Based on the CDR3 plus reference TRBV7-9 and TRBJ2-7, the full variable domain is DTGVSQNPRHKITKRGQNVTFRCDPISEHNRLYWYRQTLGQGPEFLTYFQNEAQLEKSRLLSDRFSAERPKGSFSTLEIQRTEQGDSAMYLCASSDTGGVYEQYFGPGTRLTVT.

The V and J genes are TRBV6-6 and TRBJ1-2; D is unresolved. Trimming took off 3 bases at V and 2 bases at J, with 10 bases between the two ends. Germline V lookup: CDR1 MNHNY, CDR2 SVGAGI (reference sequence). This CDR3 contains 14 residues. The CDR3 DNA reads TGTGCCAGCAGTTATCGGGAAGAGAACTATGGCTACACCTTC. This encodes CASSYREENYGYTF.

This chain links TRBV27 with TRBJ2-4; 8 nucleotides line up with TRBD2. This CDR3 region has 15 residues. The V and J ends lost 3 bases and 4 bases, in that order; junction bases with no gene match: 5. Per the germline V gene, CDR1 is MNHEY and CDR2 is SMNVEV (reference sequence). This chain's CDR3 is CASSFTPGGKNIQYF. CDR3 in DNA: TGTGCCAGCAGTTTTACCCCGGGGGGGAAAAACATTCAGTACTTC.